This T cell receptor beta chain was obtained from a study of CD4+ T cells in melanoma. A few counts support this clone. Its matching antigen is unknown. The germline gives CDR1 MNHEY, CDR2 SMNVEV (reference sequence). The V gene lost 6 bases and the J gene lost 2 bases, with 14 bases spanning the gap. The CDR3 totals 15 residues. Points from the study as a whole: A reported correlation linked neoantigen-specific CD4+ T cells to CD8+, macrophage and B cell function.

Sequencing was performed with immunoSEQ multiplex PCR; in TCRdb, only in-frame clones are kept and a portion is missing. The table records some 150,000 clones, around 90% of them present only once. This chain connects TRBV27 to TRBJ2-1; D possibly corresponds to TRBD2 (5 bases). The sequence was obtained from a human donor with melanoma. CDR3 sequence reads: CASSPDGSAYNEQFF. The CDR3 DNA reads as TGTGCCAGCAGCCCGGACGGTAGCGCCTACAATGAGCAGTTCTTC.